This T cell receptor beta chain was sequenced for a study of blood T cells in healthy people across ages. Regarding the study as a whole: Measured against age, TCR beta diversity per million T cells decreased in a roughly linear manner.

The length of the CDR3 is 15 residues. V gave up 4 bases and J gave up 0 bases, with 9 bases separating them. Germline V gene data show CDR1 as MNHEY and CDR2 as SVGEGT. As for this clonotype: Its specificity is unknown.

PCR was performed a second time for about 7 to 11 cycles using a sample-barcoded 5' primer and a J-beta primer mix. In TCRdb, the 5' RACE reads were re-called with MiXCR into one record per CDR3 protein. The repertoire holds 600,000 or so distinct CDR3 sequences, with 20% to 25% as singletons. The sample consisted of blood. The gene calls are TRBV6-2 or TRBV6-3 and TRBJ1-4, with D uncertain. The TCR sequence derives from a man in his 70s in good health. CDR3 loop: CASSWAASTNEKLFF. The CDR3 DNA is TGTGCCAGCAGTTGGGCAGCCTCAACTAATGAAAAACTGTTTTTT.